Included here is one TCR beta chain sequence, with context. No antigen is known for it. Within the sample, other DNA sequences also encode this same CDR3. With 60 Vbeta and 13 Jbeta primers, the PCR was carried out. Assay used: immunoSEQ multiplex PCR; TCRdb lists only in-frame clones, some missing. The sample holds more than 100,000 clones; less than 80% are singletons and the top ten take less than 4.5%. The data were obtained in a study of cytomegalovirus exposure and HLA in healthy donors. The CDR3 is 15 residues long. Trimming cost V 1 base and J 7 bases; bases outside gene matches: 3. Germline V gene sequence: CDR1 MGHRA, CDR2 YSYEKL. The study, taken as a whole, reports: In a later analysis, compared with equally common non-associated chains, HLA-associated beta chains were more expanded. Being productive about 87% or about 30% of the time was typical of most TCR beta V segments in an earlier analysis. Researchers counted around 180 TCR beta chains as cytomegalovirus-associated. For presence/absence analyses, sequencing depth was assumed to be roughly uniform across donors.

This chain connects TRBV4-1 to TRBJ2-4; 11 bases align to TRBD2. This clonotype was obtained from a man aged 50 or older in good health and CMV-seropositive. The sequenced sample was PBMCs. The chain's CDR3 is CASSQARLAGNIQYF. The CDR3 nucleotides are TGCGCCAGCAGCCAAGCACGACTAGCGGGGAACATTCAGTACTTC.